This T cell receptor beta chain was sequenced for a study of Graves' ophthalmopathy and Graves' hyperthyroidism. V was pared by 3 bases and J by 5 bases, with 11 bases between. Germline CDR1 DFQATT, CDR2 SNEGSKA (reference sequence). This CDR3 spans 12 amino acids. This clonotype was seen at least ten times. Recruitment covered hyperthyroidism patients aged 18 to 65 whose new diagnosis was of under 2 months' duration. Other autoimmune diseases, uncontrolled infections, pregnancy and lactation each led to patient exclusion. Isolation of PBMCs was performed using over 8 ml of fresh peripheral blood. Researchers took RNA transcripts and amplified TCR beta CDR3 regions from them. First-round RT-PCR relied on HTBI primers, and a second-round multiplex PCR came next. TCRdb re-derived calls from the multiplex PCR reads in MiXCR, one entry per CDR3 protein. The sample lists about 400,000 distinct CDR3 sequences; 20% to 25% were seen once.

The rearrangement joins TRBV20-1 to TRBJ2-7; a weak D match, TRBD2 (6 bases). The receptor was isolated from a young woman with stable Graves' hyperthyroidism. The sequencing input was peripheral blood. The CDR3 spells CSARALAHEQYF. Written as DNA, the CDR3 is TGCAGTGCTAGGGCACTAGCCCACGAGCAGTACTTC.